These 30 T cell receptor beta chains were all obtained from the same sample, sequenced in a study of T cells after yellow fever vaccination. Each CDR3 protein is one row after TCRdb ran MiXCR on the 5' RACE reads. The table shows around 350,000 distinct CDR3 sequences, with 6.2% occurring only once. This material consisted of PBMCs, taken 5 days after the yellow fever booster vaccination. The receptors stem from a man aged 30 to 39 who received the YFV17D yellow fever vaccine.

The chain links TRBV4-3 to TRBJ2-1; D is possibly TRBD2 (6 bases). Trimming pared 0 bases from V and 7 bases from J, leaving 19 bases between. This CDR3 has 17 residues. The germline gives CDR1 LGHNA, CDR2 YSLEER. CDR3 region: CASSQELFGRGLNEQFF. The CDR3 DNA reads as TGCGCCAGCAGCCAAGAGCTGTTCGGGAGAGGTCTGAATGAGCAGTTCTTC.

This clonotype was detected many times. The chain joins TRBV20-1 to TRBJ2-4; D assignment may be TRBD1 or TRBD2 (5 bases each). The V and J ends lost 6 bases and 6 bases respectively, with 15 bases between them. The CDR3 contains 13 residues. From germline, CDR1 is DFQATT and CDR2 SNEGSKA (reference sequence). CDR3 bases: TGCAGTGCCAGGGTTCCTAGCCTAAACATTCAGTACTTC. It is translated as CSARVPSLNIQYF.

The V gene is TRBV29-1, the J gene TRBJ2-1; D is unresolved. The CDR3 sequence is 15 residues long. Germline CDR1 SQVTM, CDR2 ANQGSEA. Trimming took 4 bases from V and 4 from J, leaving 17 bases between them. DNA of the CDR3: TGCAGCGTTGTGGAGCGCAAGACCGTATACAATGAGCAGTTCTTC. Its protein is CSVVERKTVYNEQFF.

The chain couples TRBV7-2 to TRBJ2-1; perhaps TRBD2 as D (5 bases). The CDR3 contains 16 residues. V gave up 1 base and J gave up 6 bases, with 16 bases separating them. CDR1 SGHTA and CDR2 FQGNSA come from the germline V gene. The CDR3 spells CASSLEVWGAGNEQFF. The DNA for the CDR3 is TGTGCCAGCAGCTTAGAGGTTTGGGGAGCTGGCAATGAGCAGTTCTTC.

This chain links TRBV6-1 with TRBJ2-6; D remains ambiguous. The V end was cut by 5 bases, the J end by 1 base, with 9 bases between. Germline V gene lookup returns CDR1 MNHNS and CDR2 SASEGT. The CDR3 is made up of 15 amino acids. CDR3: CASSPFGSGANVLTF. The CDR3 DNA reads as TGTGCCAGCAGTCCTTTCGGATCTGGGGCCAACGTCCTGACTTTC.

This chain joins TRBV10-2 and TRBJ1-5, with no clear D. V shed 2 bases and J shed 5 bases, with 13 bases lying between them. Germline values: CDR1 WSHSY, CDR2 SAAADI. The CDR3 is made up of 15 amino acids. The CDR3 DNA sequence: TGCGCCAGCAGTGAGATCTCCCCCTTAGATCAGCCCCAGCATTTT. As protein: CASSEISPLDQPQHF.

The sample holds a few counts of this clonotype. The rearrangement links TRBV6-1 to TRBJ2-4; D may be TRBD1 (6 bases). Germline CDR1 reads MNHNS; CDR2 reads SASEGT. Trimming removed 1 base from V and 10 bases from J, with 8 bases in between. This CDR3 has 12 residues. This CDR3 reads CASSEDREIQYF. The CDR3 DNA follows: TGTGCCAGCAGTGAAGACAGGGAGATTCAGTACTTC.

The chain joins TRBV2 to TRBJ2-3; 10 nucleotides align to TRBD2. The trim removed 0 bases at V and 7 bases at J, leaving 7 bases unmatched. The CDR3 contains 16 residues. Germline V gene sequence: CDR1 SNHLY, CDR2 FYNNEI. The DNA of the CDR3 is TGTGCCAGCAGTGAAGCTAAGCGGGGGGGGGCCCATACGCAGTATTTT. It specifies CASSEAKRGGAHTQYF. The complete variable domain, with remaining parts taken from reference TRBV2 and TRBJ2-3, reads EPEVTQTPSHQVTQMGQEVILRCVPISNHLYFYWYRQILGQKVEFLVSFYNNEISEKSEIFDDQFSVERPDGSNFTLKIRSTKLEDSAMYFCASSEAKRGGAHTQYFGPGTRLTVL.

This clonotype was observed many times. The chain couples TRBV11-2 to TRBJ2-1; the D gene is possibly TRBD1 (6 bases). The CDR3 extends over 15 amino acids. Trimming took off 4 bases at V and 4 bases at J, with 14 bases between the two ends. Germline CDR1 and CDR2: SGHAT and FQNNGV. In DNA, the CDR3 is TGTGCCAGCAGCTCGATTATGGGGGCGTACAATGAGCAGTTCTTC. Its protein is CASSSIMGAYNEQFF.

The V gene is TRBV12-3 or TRBV12-4, the J gene TRBJ2-3, with 9 nucleotides matching TRBD2. Trimming removed 3 bases from V and 3 bases from J; junction bases left unmatched: 10. CDR3 length equals 17 residues. CDR3 region: CASSLMTSGGVTDTQYF. DNA for the CDR3: TGTGCCAGCAGTTTGATGACTAGCGGAGGGGTAACAGATACGCAGTATTTT.

This clonotype has a handful of counts. The chain carries TRBV6-1 and TRBJ1-2; 10 positions match TRBD1. The V segment lost 4 bases and the J segment 4 bases; nucleotides outside the gene matches: 6. CDR1 and CDR2 (germline): MNHNS, SASEGT. The CDR3 runs to 15 residues. CDR3 bases: TGTGCCAGCAGTGCCCCGGGGACAGGGGTCTATGGCTACACCTTC. Translation gives CASSAPGTGVYGYTF.

This clonotype was seen more than once but under ten times. The chain has TRBV7-9 and TRBJ1-1, with unresolved D. Germline loops: CDR1 SEHNR, CDR2 FQNEAQ (reference sequence). The CDR3 contains 14 residues. V shed 4 bases and J shed 4 bases, with 13 bases lying between them. CDR3 protein: CASSSRIRFTEAFF. Here the CDR3 DNA reads TGTGCCAGCAGCTCCCGAATTCGCTTCACTGAAGCTTTCTTT. The full variable domain, in which reference TRBV7-9 and TRBJ1-1 provide the parts outside the CDR3, is DTGVSQNPRHKITKRGQNVTFRCDPISEHNRLYWYRQTLGQGPEFLTYFQNEAQLEKSRLLSDRFSAERPKGSFSTLEIQRTEQGDSAMYLCASSSRIRFTEAFFGQGTRLTVV.

In its sample, this clonotype was seen many times. The chain's CDR3 is CASSLVGSISYEQYF. CDR3 sequence (DNA): TGTGCCAGCAGCTTGGTCGGGAGCATCTCCTACGAGCAGTACTTC. The chain links TRBV5-6 to TRBJ2-7, with D perhaps TRBD2 (6 bases). Germline V lookup: CDR1 SGHDT, CDR2 YYEEEE. The CDR3 runs to 15 residues. Between the trimmed V and J ends, which lost 0 bases and 0 bases, there was a span of 10 bases. Using reference TRBV5-6 and TRBJ2-7 for the parts outside the CDR3, the full variable domain is DAGVTQSPTHLIKTRGQQVTLRCSPKSGHDTVSWYQQALGQGPQFIFQYYEEEERQRGNFPDRFSGHQFPNYSSELNVNALLLGDSALYLCASSLVGSISYEQYFGPGTRLTVT.

Comment on this clonotype: This may stem from a read error, because a much larger clone lies one nucleotide away. The J gene is TRBJ2-3, the V gene TRBV20-1; 7 bases are a match to TRBD1. The CDR3 loop spans 15 amino acids. Germline assignment: CDR1 DFQATT and CDR2 SNEGSKA (reference sequence). The CDR3 region has the DNA TGCAGCGCTCGAAAGGGGGCGAGGGGCACAGATACGCAGTATTTT. Translated, it gives CSARKGARGTDTQYF.

The chain recombines TRBV7-2 with TRBJ2-2; 10 positions agree with TRBD1. CDR1 and CDR2 from the germline V gene are SGHTA and FQGNSA. J was trimmed by 4 bases and V by 5 bases; bases with no gene match: 7. This CDR3 spans 16 amino acids. This CDR3 reads CASSLLGQGVTGELFF. In DNA, the CDR3 is TGTGCCAGCAGCCTCCTTGGACAGGGGGTCACCGGGGAGCTGTTTTTT.

The chain couples TRBV20-1 to TRBJ2-7, with 7 nucleotides matching TRBD1. The CDR3 has 14 amino acids. Germline values: CDR1 DFQATT, CDR2 SNEGSKA (reference sequence). The V gene end was trimmed by 1 base and the J gene end by 3 bases; junction bases not matched to a gene: 6. As DNA, the CDR3 is TGCAGTGCTAGAGCCAGGGACAGTAACTACGAGCAGTACTTC. Translation: CSARARDSNYEQYF.

This clonotype was observed many times. This chain connects TRBV20-1 to TRBJ2-2; a weak D match, TRBD1 (6 bases). Germline CDR1 DFQATT, CDR2 SNEGSKA (reference sequence). This CDR3 has 15 residues. V was clipped by 0 bases and J by 4 bases, with 12 bases between them. The CDR3 is CSARDNRVGTGELFF. CDR3 coding DNA: TGCAGTGCTAGAGATAACAGGGTGGGCACCGGGGAGCTGTTTTTT.

The chain links TRBV3-1 to TRBJ2-1, with TRBD2 matching 8 bases. J was trimmed by 12 bases and V by 0 bases; bases with no gene match: 7. Germline V gene sequence: CDR1 LGHDT, CDR2 YNNKEL (reference sequence). The CDR3 consists of 14 residues. The CDR3 DNA reads TGTGCCAGCAGCCAAGATCCCGGGAGGGCCCGGCAGTTCTTC. Amino acids: CASSQDPGRARQFF.

V is TRBV20-1 and J is TRBJ2-3; perhaps TRBD2 as D (6 bases). V was trimmed by 6 bases and J by 3 bases, leaving 19 bases between them. The CDR3 extends over 15 amino acids. CDR1 and CDR2 from the germline V gene are DFQATT and SNEGSKA (reference sequence). The CDR3 reads CSATGSEGITDTQYF. The CDR3, as DNA: TGCAGTGCAACCGGCTCGGAGGGTATTACAGATACGCAGTATTTT.

The sample holds a few counts of this clonotype. The CDR3, as DNA: TGCAGTGCTAGAGACTACGGGTGGTACACTGAAGCTTTCTTT. It yields the protein CSARDYGWYTEAFF. This chain connects TRBV20-1 to TRBJ1-1; no reliable D call. CDR1 and CDR2 from the germline V gene are DFQATT and SNEGSKA (reference sequence). V was cut by 0 bases and J by 3 bases, with 11 bases left in between. This CDR3 comprises 14 residues.

This clonotype was seen only once. One end of the junction is discordant with germline, which a read error may explain. The J gene is TRBJ1-4, the V gene TRBV20-1; TRBD1 aligns across 9 bases. Germline-derived CDR1 and CDR2 are DFQATT and SNEGSKA (reference sequence). The CDR3 runs to 16 residues. The CDR3 protein is CCARTGAPGANEKLFF. The CDR3 DNA reads TGCTGTGCTAGGACAGGGGCCCCGGGGGCTAATGAAAAACTGTTTTTT.

This clonotype was seen only a few times. J is TRBJ2-2 and V is TRBV4-2, with D perhaps matching TRBD2 (6 bases). The germline gives CDR1 LGHNA, CDR2 YNFKEQ. V lost 0 bases, J lost 1 base, and 12 bases lay in between. This CDR3 region has 17 residues. The CDR3, as DNA: TGTGCCAGCAGCCAAGATCCTAACGGGGGGAACACCGGGGAGCTGTTTTTT. It codes for CASSQDPNGGNTGELFF.

This clonotype was observed many times. This rearrangement joins TRBV6-5 to TRBJ2-3; D is unresolved. Trimming pared 7 bases from V and 3 bases from J, leaving 8 bases between. The CDR3 has 12 residues. The V gene's germline CDR1 is MNHEY and CDR2 SVGAGI. The CDR3 DNA follows: TGTGCCAGCATCCAAAATACAGATACGCAGTATTTT. Translation: CASIQNTDTQYF.

This clonotype turned up a few times. The chain recombines TRBV7-2 with TRBJ2-7; TRBD2 matches at 8 bases. Trimming removed 5 bases from V and 4 bases from J; junction bases left unmatched: 4. The length of the CDR3 is 13 residues. From germline, CDR1 is SGHTA and CDR2 FQGNSA. This CDR3 is CASSRAGDYEQYF. CDR3 in DNA: TGTGCCAGCAGCCGAGCGGGAGATTACGAGCAGTACTTC.

The table lists this clonotype with many counts. This chain connects TRBV4-3 to TRBJ1-1; tentative D call: TRBD1 (5 bases). V shed 1 base and J shed 1 base, with 10 bases lying between them. The CDR3 totals 15 residues. Germline V gives CDR1 LGHNA, CDR2 YSLEER. In nucleotides, the CDR3 is TGCGCCAGCAGCCAAGGGAGGGGATCGAACACTGAAGCTTTCTTT. Its protein product is CASSQGRGSNTEAFF.

The chain recombines TRBV20-1 with TRBJ1-5; 7 bases map to TRBD1. V shed 3 bases and J 5 bases; nucleotides not matched to a gene: 7. CDR1 and CDR2 (germline): DFQATT, SNEGSKA (reference sequence). This CDR3 spans 14 amino acids. CDR3 sequence (DNA): TGCAGTGCTAGTACAGGGGAGTTGCATCAGCCCCAGCATTTT. Translating it yields CSASTGELHQPQHF.

This clonotype came up many times. The chain uses TRBV27 and TRBJ2-1; 8 nucleotides agree with TRBD1. The CDR3 totals 12 residues. V shed 10 bases and J 6 bases; nucleotides not matched to a gene: 5. Germline lookup yields CDR1 MNHEY and CDR2 SMNVEV (reference sequence). The DNA of the CDR3 is TGTGCCACCACTGACAGGGGCAATGAGCAGTTCTTC. It translates to CATTDRGNEQFF.

This clonotype was found many times. The chain is built from TRBV20-1 and TRBJ2-5; tentatively, D is TRBD1 (6 bases). The V end lost 6 bases, the J end lost 2 bases, and 10 bases lay between the germline ends. Germline V gives CDR1 DFQATT, CDR2 SNEGSKA (reference sequence). The CDR3 covers 12 residues. CDR3 in amino acids: CSAPRGQETQYF. DNA for the CDR3: TGCAGTGCCCCTAGGGGGCAAGAGACCCAGTACTTC.

The chain carries TRBV7-2 and TRBJ2-1; TRBD1 matches 8 bases. The germline gives CDR1 SGHTA, CDR2 FQGNSA. This CDR3 comprises 15 residues. V dropped 6 bases and J dropped 3; count of bases not matched to a gene: 7. This CDR3 is CASSSGGTSYNEQFF. The CDR3 DNA is TGTGCCAGCAGTTCAGGGGGCACAAGCTACAATGAGCAGTTCTTC.

Only a few counts were recorded for this clonotype. The rearrangement links TRBV5-8 to TRBJ2-7; 8 bases map to TRBD1. The CDR3 totals 15 residues. Per the germline V gene, CDR1 is SGHTS and CDR2 is YDEGEE. The V gene end was trimmed by 4 bases and the J gene end by 2 bases; junction bases not matched to a gene: 8. CDR3 coding DNA: TGTGCCAGCAGCGCCCGGGACAGGAGTCCCTACGAGCAGTACTTC. It is translated as CASSARDRSPYEQYF.